Detailed here is one T cell receptor (beta chain). The target antigen is unknown. Since a much larger clone is just one base distant, this may be a read error. The entry originates in a study of naive and memory T cell subsets. Overall study findings and caveats: Over 95% of naive TCR sequences appeared only once after error correction, unlike memory subsets. Activation and differentiation may alter RNA-based TCR counts.

The beta constant-region primer was an equimolar mix of two oligonucleotides covering TRBC1 and TRBC2. Ligated cDNA was amplified by four rounds of PCR with nested alpha and beta constant-region primers and SP2. TCRdb re-called the UMI-ligation and nested PCR reads with MiXCR, one entry per CDR3 protein. The sample holds some 80,000 distinct CDR3 sequences, about 10% seen once. After the first PCR, alpha and beta chain libraries were processed separately. Trimming took 5 bases from V and 5 from J, leaving 14 bases between them. CDR3 length: 14 residues. The chain uses TRBV12-3 or TRBV12-4 and TRBJ2-3, with D perhaps being TRBD1 or TRBD2 (6 bases each). The TCR sequence derives from a human donor in good health. Sequencing used naive CD8+ T cells from blood. CDR3 sequence (DNA): TGTGCCAGCAGTCCAACGGGGGCGCAAGATACGCAGTATTTT. It codes for CASSPTGAQDTQYF.